The entry below gives a single TCR beta chain sequence along with its context. Because the CDR3 is missing its conserved closing phenylalanine or tryptophan, this is likely a read error. TCRdb re-called the RT-PCR reads through MiXCR, storing one row per CDR3 protein. Among some 520,000 distinct CDR3 sequences listed, 16% were seen once. This specimen comes from a study of response to subunit inactivated influenza vaccine. The germline V gene encodes CDR1 MNHEY and CDR2 SMNVEV (reference sequence). This CDR3 contains 14 residues. Trimming took 6 bases from V and 3 from J, leaving 12 bases between them.

The starting material was CD4+ T cells sorted from PBMCs, obtained roughly 24 months after vaccination. The J gene is TRBJ1-5, the V gene TRBV27, with D possibly matching TRBD1 (5 bases). This TCR was sampled from a man between 50 and 69 years old who received an inactivated influenza vaccine. CDR3 sequence reads: CASRLTGINQPQHL. CDR3 nucleotide sequence: TGTGCCAGCAGACTTACAGGTATCAATCAGCCCCAGCATTTA.